Listed below are T cell receptor beta chains from one sample, sequenced in a study of T cells in Graves' hyperthyroidism and ophthalmopathy. TCRdb reprocessed the multiplex PCR reads with MiXCR, giving one entry per CDR3 protein. The table lists around 440,000 distinct CDR3 sequences, roughly 14% of them singletons. The sequencing input was blood. All receptors derive from a woman between 18 and 29 years old with Graves' hyperthyroidism. Each CDR3 is given without its conserved first and last residue.

>TRBV6-1
ASSQGQGADEQF
>TRBV5-5
ASRPGPRTDTQY
>TRBV29-1
SVEDDTYEQY
>TRBV12-3/TRBV12-4
ASSFWDRGYEQY
>TRBV3-1
ASSQGTTSSYTDTQY
>TRBV30
AWNRGDRNQPQH
>TRBV7-2
ASSLTPGVQGDTQY
>TRBV19
ASSIGDRGEAF
>TRBV27
ASSSGQVYLAEQY
>TRBV6-2/TRBV6-3
ASSPAGLSYNEQF
>TRBV19
ASSPAEKDNEQF
>TRBV10-3
AISESVAGKNIQY
>TRBV5-6
ASSEGTGGPGDTQY
>TRBV20-1
SARGAFIGGGTDTQY
>TRBV27
ASSRTGEEGYT
>TRBV12-3/TRBV12-4
ASSLARATVMGYT
>TRBV20-1
SAIDGTDQSDTQY
>TRBV27
ASSFGGPDTEAF
>TRBV10-3
AISEAGATNEKLF
>TRBV29-1
SVFIRDDNEQF
>TRBV5-5
ASSLVASGNQETQY
>TRBV3-1
ASSLKKTNEQY
>TRBV20-1
SAGSFRANYGYT
>TRBV4-1
ASSQGLGFQPQH
>TRBV20-1
SASPDRLDNSPLH
>TRBV13
ASSSYLYGQGNTGELF
>TRBV27
ASRAGTSGRPYNEQF
>TRBV2
ASSEKGLAVKNEQF
>TRBV5-1
ASSLDVASSTGQRGY
>TRBV20-1
SARDSGTGEEQY
>TRBV6-1
ASSRTAENEKLF
>TRBV2
ASRGDSNQPQH
>TRBV9
ASSPSNGNYGYT
>TRBV20-1
STLREGARQY
>TRBV10-3
AISESTGGKEKLF
>TRBV12-3/TRBV12-4
ASSLEGGTGELF
>TRBV18
ASSPQGTQY
>TRBV28
ASSLPPGLAGGRSYNEQF
>TRBV3-1
ASRLGIADSAYEQY
>TRBV15
ATSREPGAPSLRGYT
>TRBV28
ASSLRYNEQF
>TRBV3-1
ASSLGWAPGNTIY
>TRBV19
ASSRVTGELF
>TRBV12-3/TRBV12-4
ASRTTGETQY
>TRBV14
ASSQGSGHRENTQY
>TRBV6-1
ASSNSRRDGQETQY
>TRBV11-3
ASSYIGYEQF
>TRBV7-2
ASSPDSGGYGYT
>TRBV12-3/TRBV12-4
ASRTGTGGNQPQH